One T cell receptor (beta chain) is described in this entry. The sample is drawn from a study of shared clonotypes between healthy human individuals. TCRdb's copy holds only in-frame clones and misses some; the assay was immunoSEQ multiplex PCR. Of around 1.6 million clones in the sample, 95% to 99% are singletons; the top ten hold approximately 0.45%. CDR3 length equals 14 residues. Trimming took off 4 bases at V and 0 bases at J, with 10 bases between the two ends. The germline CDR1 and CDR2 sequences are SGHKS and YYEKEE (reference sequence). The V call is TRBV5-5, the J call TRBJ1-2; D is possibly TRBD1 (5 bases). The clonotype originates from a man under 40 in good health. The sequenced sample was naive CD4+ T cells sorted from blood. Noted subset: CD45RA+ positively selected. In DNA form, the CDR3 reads TGTGCCAGCAGCCCGGCGACAGCTAACTATGGCTACACCTTC. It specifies CASSPATANYGYTF.